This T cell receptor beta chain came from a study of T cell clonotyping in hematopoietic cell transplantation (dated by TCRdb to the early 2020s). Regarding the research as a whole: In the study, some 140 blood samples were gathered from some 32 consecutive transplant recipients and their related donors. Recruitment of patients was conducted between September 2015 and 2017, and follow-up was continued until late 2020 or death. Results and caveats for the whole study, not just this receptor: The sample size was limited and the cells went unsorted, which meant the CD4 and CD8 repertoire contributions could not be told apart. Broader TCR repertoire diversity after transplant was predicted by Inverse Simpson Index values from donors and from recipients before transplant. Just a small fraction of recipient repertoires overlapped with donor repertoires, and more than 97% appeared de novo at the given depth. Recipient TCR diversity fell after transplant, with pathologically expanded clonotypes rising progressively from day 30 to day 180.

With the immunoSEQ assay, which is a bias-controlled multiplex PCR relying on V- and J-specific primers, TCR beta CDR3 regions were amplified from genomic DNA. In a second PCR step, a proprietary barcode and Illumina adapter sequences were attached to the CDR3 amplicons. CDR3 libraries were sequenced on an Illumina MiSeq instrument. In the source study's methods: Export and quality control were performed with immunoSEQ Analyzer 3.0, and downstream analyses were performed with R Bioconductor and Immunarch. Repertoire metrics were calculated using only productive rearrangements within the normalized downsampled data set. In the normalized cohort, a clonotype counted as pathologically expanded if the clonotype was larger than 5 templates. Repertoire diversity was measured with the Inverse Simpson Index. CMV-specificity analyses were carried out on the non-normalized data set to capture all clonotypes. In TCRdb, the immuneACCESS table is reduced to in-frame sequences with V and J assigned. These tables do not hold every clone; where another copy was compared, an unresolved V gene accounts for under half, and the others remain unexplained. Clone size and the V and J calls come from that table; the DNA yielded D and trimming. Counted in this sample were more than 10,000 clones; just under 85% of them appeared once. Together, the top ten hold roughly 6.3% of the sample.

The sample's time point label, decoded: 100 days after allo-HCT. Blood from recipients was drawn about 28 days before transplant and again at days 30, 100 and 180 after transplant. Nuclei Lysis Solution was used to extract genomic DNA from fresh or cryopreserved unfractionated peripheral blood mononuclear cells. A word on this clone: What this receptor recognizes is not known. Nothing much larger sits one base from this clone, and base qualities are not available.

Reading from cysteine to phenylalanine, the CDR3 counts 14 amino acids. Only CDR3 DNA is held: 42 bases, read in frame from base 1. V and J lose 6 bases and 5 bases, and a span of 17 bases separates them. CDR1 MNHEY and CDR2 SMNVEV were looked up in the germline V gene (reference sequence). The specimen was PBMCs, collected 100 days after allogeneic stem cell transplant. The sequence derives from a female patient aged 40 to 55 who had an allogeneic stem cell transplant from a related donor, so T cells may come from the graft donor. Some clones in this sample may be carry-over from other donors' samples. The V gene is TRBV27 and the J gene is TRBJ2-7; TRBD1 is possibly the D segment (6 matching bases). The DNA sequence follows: TGTGCCAGCAGCCCGTTTGACAGGTTCGACGAGCAGTACTTC. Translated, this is CASSPFDRFDEQYF.